The 26 T cell receptor beta chains listed next were all sequenced from one sample in a study of blood T cell repertoires in COVID-19 (dated by TCRdb to 2018 to 2020). The library relied on the immunoSEQ multiplex PCR assay. TCRdb holds this immuneACCESS table with in-frame rearrangements only. Some clones are missing; in checked studies, unresolved V genes explain under half, and the rest has no known cause. Across this sample there are about 240,000 clones, with about nine tenths seen only once. Of the sample, about 0.79% is held by the ten largest clones. Sequenced input: peripheral blood. The receptors were gathered from a man aged 25-40 years with COVID-19, enrolled during active disease.

The rearrangement joins TRBV12-3 or TRBV12-4 to TRBJ2-1; D is ambiguous. This CDR3 has 13 amino acids. Trimming cost V 4 bases and J 3 bases, with 7 bases left between them. Written as DNA, the CDR3 is TGTGCCAGCAGTTGGGCTGGCTACAATGAGCAGTTCTTC. Protein product: CASSWAGYNEQFF.

This chain uses TRBV28 with TRBJ2-7; D perhaps matches TRBD1 (5 bases). Trimming took 2 bases from V and 1 from J, leaving 12 bases between them. The germline gives CDR1 MDHEN, CDR2 SYDVKM. There are 15 residues in the CDR3. In DNA, the CDR3 is TGTGCCAGCAGTTTACAACGGACACGTTCCTACGAGCAGTACTTC. Amino acids: CASSLQRTRSYEQYF.

The chain uses TRBV6-5 and TRBJ1-2; a weak D match, TRBD1 (6 bases). Germline CDR1 is MNHEY and CDR2 is SVGAGI. The V and J ends lost 6 bases and 12 bases respectively, with 23 bases between them. CDR3 length: 14 residues. CDR3 DNA sequence: TGTGCCAGCAGCTACCTCCGAGGACAGCATAAGCACACCTTC. This sequence encodes CASSYLRGQHKHTF.

CDR3 in amino acids: CASSHTGVLETQYF. The CDR3 coding sequence is TGTGCCAGCAGCCACACAGGGGTATTAGAGACCCAGTACTTC. V is TRBV3-1 (or the pseudogene TRBV3-2) and J is TRBJ2-5; 7 nucleotides agree with TRBD1. Germline-derived CDR1 and CDR2 are LGHDT and YNNKEL (reference sequence). This CDR3 region has 14 residues. V lost 3 bases, J lost 4 bases, and 5 bases stayed unmatched.

The rearrangement links TRBV30 to TRBJ1-5; TRBD1 matches 7 bases. From germline, CDR1 is GTSNPN and CDR2 SVGIG (reference sequence). The CDR3 consists of 13 residues. After removal of 5 bases from V and 3 bases from J, the junction contained 4 bases not matched to a gene. The CDR3 loop is CAWAGTDNQPQHF. In nucleotides, the CDR3 is TGTGCCTGGGCCGGGACAGACAATCAGCCCCAGCATTTT.

This clone was seen only once. The chain couples TRBV7-9 to TRBJ2-7; D is possibly TRBD1 (5 bases). This CDR3 is 17 amino acids long. V lost 0 bases and J lost 2, with 17 bases in between. Germline CDR1 is SEHNR and CDR2 is FQNEAQ (reference sequence). Here the CDR3 reads CASSLARQQGAPYEQYF. The CDR3 coding sequence is TGTGCCAGCAGCTTAGCACGACAGCAAGGGGCCCCCTACGAGCAGTACTTC. Full variable domain (outside the CDR3, taken from reference TRBV7-9 and TRBJ2-7): DTGVSQNPRHKITKRGQNVTFRCDPISEHNRLYWYRQTLGQGPEFLTYFQNEAQLEKSRLLSDRFSAERPKGSFSTLEIQRTEQGDSAMYLCASSLARQQGAPYEQYFGPGTRLTVT.

The rearrangement uses TRBV18 and TRBJ1-5, with 9 positions matching TRBD1. The germline CDR1 and CDR2 sequences are KGHSH and LQKENI. With V trimmed by 3 bases and J by 1 base, 7 bases remained unmatched. CDR3 length: 17 residues. In DNA, the CDR3 is TGTGCCAGCTCACCTTCCGGGACAGGGCTCAGCAATCAGCCCCAGCATTTT. Translating gives CASSPSGTGLSNQPQHF.

The chain has TRBV7-9 and TRBJ1-1, with D hard to call. Trimming left V 1 base short and J 7 bases short, with 10 bases between. The CDR3 spans 13 residues. CDR1 is SEHNR and CDR2 is FQNEAQ in the germline V gene (reference sequence). CDR3 in amino acids: CASSLGALGEAFF. The CDR3 DNA reads TGTGCCAGCAGCTTAGGGGCGCTGGGTGAAGCTTTCTTT. Supplemented by reference TRBV7-9 and TRBJ1-1, the full variable domain reads DTGVSQNPRHKITKRGQNVTFRCDPISEHNRLYWYRQTLGQGPEFLTYFQNEAQLEKSRLLSDRFSAERPKGSFSTLEIQRTEQGDSAMYLCASSLGALGEAFFGQGTRLTVV.

The table lists this clone with a few counts. The rearrangement joins TRBV10-2 to TRBJ2-2; 10 positions agree with TRBD2. J lost 6 bases, V lost 8 bases, and 15 bases had no gene match. This CDR3 has 17 amino acids. The germline CDR1 and CDR2 sequences are WSHSY and SAAADI. CDR3 protein: CASAPLAGLSYPGELFF. Written as DNA, the CDR3 is TGCGCCAGCGCCCCACTAGCGGGGCTCTCATACCCCGGGGAGCTGTTTTTT.

J is TRBJ1-1 and V is TRBV18, with D possibly TRBD1 on 5 matching bases. The V gene lost 2 bases and the J gene lost 2 bases, with 12 bases spanning the gap. Germline CDR1 and CDR2: KGHSH and LQKENI. The CDR3 totals 15 residues. The chain's CDR3 is CASSPYFQGNTEAFF. CDR3 DNA sequence: TGTGCCAGCTCACCATATTTCCAGGGAAACACTGAAGCTTTCTTT.

This CDR3 reads CSAPSPSGEAFF. The CDR3, as DNA: TGCAGCGCCCCGTCTCCCTCCGGTGAAGCTTTCTTT. V gene TRBV29-1 combines with J gene TRBJ1-1; D gene unclear. The CDR3 consists of 12 residues. The V and J ends lost 7 bases and 7 bases respectively, with 16 bases between them. CDR1 is SQVTM and CDR2 is ANQGSEA in the germline V gene.

The chain joins TRBV11-2 to TRBJ1-2; D gene unclear. The germline V gene encodes CDR1 SGHAT and CDR2 FQNNGV. The V end lost 4 bases, the J end lost 2 bases, and 11 bases lay between the germline ends. CDR3 size: 14 residues. The CDR3 loop is CASSYGVSNYGYTF. The CDR3, as DNA: TGTGCCAGCAGCTACGGAGTTTCCAACTATGGCTACACCTTC.

V usage is TRBV2 and J usage is TRBJ2-2; TRBD2 agrees at 8 bases. Germline values: CDR1 SNHLY, CDR2 FYNNEI. The CDR3 is 16 amino acids. The ends lost 2 bases at V and 1 base at J; junction bases unmatched: 3. The CDR3 is CASSEKAGGNTGELFF. DNA for the CDR3: TGTGCCAGCAGTGAAAAGGCGGGGGGGAACACCGGGGAGCTGTTTTTT.

The CDR3 DNA is TGTGCCATCAGTGAGTCGGGACAGCAACCTAATCAGCCCCAGCATTTT. Translating gives CAISESGQQPNQPQHF. This rearrangement joins TRBV10-3 to TRBJ1-5, with TRBD1 identical over 7 bases. CDR1 is ENHRY, CDR2 SYGVKD, per germline. This CDR3 has 16 residues. Unmatched junction bases numbered 6, after V lost 0 bases and J lost 4 bases.

V gene TRBV3-1 (or the pseudogene TRBV3-2) combines with J gene TRBJ1-1, with TRBD1 as a possible D gene (6 bases). The CDR3 runs to 15 residues. In germline, CDR1 is LGHDT, CDR2 YNNKEL (reference sequence). V dropped 3 bases and J dropped 0 bases, with 11 bases sitting between them. The CDR3: CASSHRDNMNTEAFF. The CDR3 DNA reads as TGTGCCAGCAGCCACCGGGACAACATGAACACTGAAGCTTTCTTT.

A single count supports this clone. The chain has TRBV3-1 (or the pseudogene TRBV3-2) and TRBJ2-7, with a possible D match to TRBD2 (6 bases). This CDR3 has 14 residues. V was trimmed by 2 bases and J by 0 bases, leaving 8 bases between them. Germline loops: CDR1 LGHDT, CDR2 YNNKEL (reference sequence). The CDR3 DNA follows: TGTGCCAGCAGCCAAACGGGGGTCTCCTACGAGCAGTACTTC. It codes for CASSQTGVSYEQYF.

The rearrangement links TRBV2 to TRBJ1-2; 8 bases map to TRBD1. V trimming: 4 bases; J trimming: 8 bases; junction bases outside the gene matches: 6. There are 13 residues in the CDR3. Germline-derived CDR1 and CDR2 are SNHLY and FYNNEI. CDR3 amino acids: CASSAQGAEGYTF. CDR3 coding DNA: TGTGCCAGCAGTGCCCAGGGGGCGGAAGGCTACACCTTC.

The chain is built from TRBV12-1 and TRBJ1-6; the table gives TRBD1 as D, unverified against the DNA. TRBV12-1 is a recognized pseudogene. This CDR3 has 16 amino acids. The CDR3 nucleotides are TGTGCCAGCAGCTTTATGGCAGGGGGTAGTAATTCACCCCTCCACTTT. Its translation is CASSFMAGGSNSPLHF.

The table lists this clone with a count of one. The chain couples TRBV6-6 to TRBJ1-6; 10 bases agree with TRBD1. The CDR3 has 14 residues. V lost 2 bases and J lost 10; bases outside the gene matches: 2. Germline CDR1 MNHNY, CDR2 SVGAGI (reference sequence). CDR3 protein: CASSYGTGVSPLHF. As DNA, the CDR3 is TGTGCCAGCAGTTACGGGACAGGGGTCTCACCCCTCCACTTT.

The V gene is TRBV6-5, the J gene TRBJ1-2; D is uncertain. Trimming cost V 5 bases and J 0 bases, with 7 bases left between them. Germline V lookup: CDR1 MNHEY, CDR2 SVGAGI. The CDR3 covers 13 residues. This CDR3 reads CASSPGANYGYTF. The CDR3 DNA is TGTGCCAGCAGTCCGGGAGCTAACTATGGCTACACCTTC.

The chain couples TRBV6-1 to TRBJ1-6, with TRBD1 matching 7 bases. The CDR3 extends over 15 amino acids. Germline lookup yields CDR1 MNHNS and CDR2 SASEGT. V shed 3 bases and J 6 bases; nucleotides not matched to a gene: 5. The DNA for the CDR3 is TGTGCCAGCAGTGAGGGGACAGCCCCTAATTCACCCCTCCACTTT. As protein: CASSEGTAPNSPLHF.

This chain joins TRBV19 and TRBJ1-2, with TRBD1 matching 7 bases. Germline CDR1 and CDR2: LNHDA and SQIVND (reference sequence). The V segment lost 8 bases and the J segment 2 bases; nucleotides outside the gene matches: 5. The CDR3 is made up of 13 amino acids. The CDR3 DNA reads as TGTGCCAGTTCCAGGGGGGACAACTATGGCTACACCTTC. This sequence encodes CASSRGDNYGYTF.

V usage is TRBV14 and J usage is TRBJ2-7; 9 bases fit TRBD1. The CDR3 has 13 residues. V gave up 3 bases and J gave up 3 bases; unmatched junction bases: 0. Germline V gene lookup returns CDR1 SGHDN and CDR2 FVKESK. The CDR3 bases are TGTGCCAGCAGCCAGACAGGGGGCTACGAGCAGTACTTC. Its protein is CASSQTGGYEQYF.

The V gene is TRBV11-2, the J gene TRBJ2-7; D gene uncertain. Trimming stripped 3 bases from V and 4 bases from J, with 19 bases between. Germline CDR1 is SGHAT and CDR2 is FQNNGV. CDR3 length: 16 amino acids. CDR3 residues: CASSLETGEWPYEQYF. DNA for the CDR3: TGTGCCAGCAGCTTGGAGACGGGTGAGTGGCCATACGAGCAGTACTTC.

This clone showed up just once. The V and J genes are TRBV3-1 (or the pseudogene TRBV3-2) and TRBJ2-5, with TRBD2 as a possible D gene (6 bases). This CDR3 spans 13 amino acids. V lost 1 base and J 5 bases, leaving 8 bases between the germline ends. Germline V gives CDR1 LGHDT, CDR2 YNNKEL (reference sequence). CDR3 in amino acids: CASSQAGVETQYF. The DNA for the CDR3 is TGTGCCAGCAGCCAAGCGGGGGTGGAGACCCAGTACTTC.

CDR3 nucleotide sequence: TGTGCCATCAAGAAGAGGGAGGGGGGTTATGACACTGAAGCTTTCTTT. Protein sequence: CAIKKREGGYDTEAFF. J is TRBJ1-1 and V is TRBV10-3, with a possible D match to TRBD1 (6 bases). Germline CDR1 ENHRY, CDR2 SYGVKD. The CDR3 is 16 amino acids. V was cut by 7 bases and J by 3 bases, with 21 bases left in between.